These T cell receptor beta chains were read from a single sample in a study of blood T cell repertoires in COVID-19. Clones were sequenced by immunoSEQ multiplex PCR, and TCRdb holds only the in-frame ones, with some missing. The sample lists 180,000 or so clones; 84% were seen once. Sequenced: PBMCs or T cells enriched from blood (not recorded which). The source is a man between 45 and 60 years old who had recovered from COVID-19. Each CDR3 is given with its conserved first and last residue. A D gene is named only where the DNA matches it firmly. Rows give clone size only sometimes, using once, few, many, or a class for an expanded clone.

j_gene: TRBJ2-5
d_gene: .
abundance: once
v_gene: TRBV6-5
CDR3aa: CASNDNGLWTQYF

j_gene: TRBJ2-3
d_gene: TRBD1
abundance: .
v_gene: TRBV7-8
CDR3aa: CASSLRQGRHTDTQYF

j_gene: TRBJ1-3
d_gene: TRBD1
abundance: .
v_gene: TRBV28
CDR3aa: CASSLQGGQSGNTIYF

j_gene: TRBJ2-7
d_gene: TRBD2
abundance: .
v_gene: TRBV7-2
CDR3aa: CASSVTSGGAYEQYF

j_gene: TRBJ2-7
d_gene: .
abundance: .
v_gene: TRBV10-3
CDR3aa: CAISDRTAGSYEQYF

j_gene: TRBJ1-1
d_gene: .
abundance: .
v_gene: TRBV25-1
CDR3aa: CASSREMNTEAFF

j_gene: TRBJ1-3
d_gene: .
abundance: .
v_gene: TRBV28
CDR3aa: CASGRLDVSIYF

j_gene: TRBJ1-2
d_gene: TRBD1
abundance: .
v_gene: TRBV5-6
CDR3aa: CATGQANYGYTF

j_gene: TRBJ1-3
d_gene: .
abundance: few
v_gene: TRBV28
CDR3aa: CASRAFGSPGNTIYF

j_gene: TRBJ1-2
d_gene: TRBD1
abundance: .
v_gene: TRBV3-1/TRBV3-2
CDR3aa: CASSQDRSGYGYTF

j_gene: TRBJ2-7
d_gene: TRBD1
abundance: .
v_gene: TRBV27
CDR3aa: CASTPSAGTGGHEQYF

j_gene: TRBJ1-5
d_gene: .
abundance: once
v_gene: TRBV12-5
CDR3aa: CASGLSGGNQPQHF

j_gene: TRBJ1-5
d_gene: .
abundance: .
v_gene: TRBV7-9
CDR3aa: CASSLATRDQPQHF

j_gene: TRBJ1-2
d_gene: TRBD1
abundance: .
v_gene: TRBV5-1
CDR3aa: CASSAQLGDRGDYGYTF

j_gene: TRBJ1-1
d_gene: TRBD1
abundance: .
v_gene: TRBV6-1
CDR3aa: CASSEMKGAVRNTEAFF

j_gene: TRBJ1-1
d_gene: TRBD1
abundance: .
v_gene: TRBV19
CDR3aa: CASSVTGGLTEAFF

j_gene: TRBJ1-4
d_gene: .
abundance: .
v_gene: TRBV5-1
CDR3aa: CASSLAQPGEKLFF

j_gene: TRBJ2-1
d_gene: TRBD2
abundance: .
v_gene: TRBV6-5
CDR3aa: CASIKLAGDYNEQFF

j_gene: TRBJ2-5
d_gene: TRBD1
abundance: .
v_gene: TRBV25-1
CDR3aa: CASSEYGTGDQETQYF

j_gene: TRBJ2-3
d_gene: .
abundance: once
v_gene: TRBV12-3/TRBV12-4
CDR3aa: CASRAGDTQYF

j_gene: TRBJ1-2
d_gene: .
abundance: .
v_gene: TRBV6-2/TRBV6-3
CDR3aa: CASSYLTDIQGYTF

j_gene: TRBJ2-3
d_gene: .
abundance: .
v_gene: TRBV19
CDR3aa: CASTQFGDTQYF

j_gene: TRBJ1-1
d_gene: TRBD1
abundance: .
v_gene: TRBV4-2
CDR3aa: CASSQQGARDTEAFF

j_gene: TRBJ1-4
d_gene: .
abundance: .
v_gene: TRBV24-1
CDR3aa: CATSDSDSTNEKLFF

j_gene: TRBJ1-1
d_gene: TRBD1
abundance: .
v_gene: TRBV7-9
CDR3aa: CASSSSLGQGDTEAFF

j_gene: TRBJ1-4
d_gene: .
abundance: few
v_gene: TRBV18
CDR3aa: CASSPAGIEKLFF

j_gene: TRBJ2-1
d_gene: TRBD1
abundance: .
v_gene: TRBV3-1/TRBV3-2
CDR3aa: CASRLRDRSGNEQFF

j_gene: TRBJ2-3
d_gene: .
abundance: once
v_gene: TRBV11-3
CDR3aa: CASSSSGTSGTQYF

j_gene: TRBJ1-2
d_gene: .
abundance: .
v_gene: TRBV7-9
CDR3aa: CASSLDQGGYTF

j_gene: TRBJ2-7
d_gene: TRBD2
abundance: .
v_gene: TRBV5-1
CDR3aa: CASSLVLGGGAYEQYF

j_gene: TRBJ1-4
d_gene: TRBD1
abundance: once
v_gene: TRBV7-2
CDR3aa: CASSIGQGNEKLFF

j_gene: TRBJ2-3
d_gene: .
abundance: .
v_gene: TRBV12-3/TRBV12-4
CDR3aa: CASSITGDTQYF

j_gene: TRBJ2-1
d_gene: .
abundance: .
v_gene: TRBV2
CDR3aa: CASRSVGGPYNEQFF

j_gene: TRBJ2-7
d_gene: .
abundance: once
v_gene: TRBV13
CDR3aa: CASSLGLFRTFSYEQYF

j_gene: TRBJ1-2
d_gene: TRBD1
abundance: .
v_gene: TRBV9
CDR3aa: CASSAGQGTYYGYTF

j_gene: TRBJ1-3
d_gene: .
abundance: .
v_gene: TRBV18
CDR3aa: CASSPSQGSSGNTIYF

j_gene: TRBJ2-1
d_gene: .
abundance: .
v_gene: TRBV24-1
CDR3aa: CATSAELGYNEQFF

j_gene: TRBJ1-1
d_gene: TRBD1
abundance: .
v_gene: TRBV2
CDR3aa: CASSGDRVDTEAFF

j_gene: TRBJ1-2
d_gene: .
abundance: .
v_gene: TRBV7-9
CDR3aa: CASSFLAANYGYTF

j_gene: TRBJ2-7
d_gene: .
abundance: .
v_gene: TRBV27
CDR3aa: CASSASREIYEQYF

j_gene: TRBJ1-5
d_gene: .
abundance: .
v_gene: TRBV3-1/TRBV3-2
CDR3aa: CASSQDSGNQPQHF

j_gene: TRBJ2-5
d_gene: .
abundance: .
v_gene: TRBV29-1
CDR3aa: CSVETQGGTQYF

j_gene: TRBJ1-1
d_gene: TRBD1
abundance: .
v_gene: TRBV12-3/TRBV12-4
CDR3aa: CASSRQGYTEAFF

j_gene: TRBJ1-5
d_gene: .
abundance: .
v_gene: TRBV19
CDR3aa: CASSINRAPRQNQPQHF

j_gene: TRBJ1-2
d_gene: TRBD1
abundance: .
v_gene: TRBV11-2
CDR3aa: CASSLIGTGLGYTF

j_gene: TRBJ1-5
d_gene: TRBD1
abundance: .
v_gene: TRBV19
CDR3aa: CASSTLDRGYGSNQPQHF

j_gene: TRBJ1-1
d_gene: .
abundance: .
v_gene: TRBV30
CDR3aa: CAWSVGLLIEAFF

j_gene: TRBJ1-3
d_gene: .
abundance: .
v_gene: TRBV11-2
CDR3aa: CASSLAGNTIYF

j_gene: TRBJ1-1
d_gene: .
abundance: .
v_gene: TRBV10-1
CDR3aa: CASSPGLRGTEAFF

j_gene: TRBJ2-2
d_gene: .
abundance: few
v_gene: TRBV5-1
CDR3aa: CASRNRALGNTGELFF